These T cell receptor beta chains were read from a single sample in a study of blood T cell repertoires in COVID-19. The table came from immunoSEQ multiplex PCR; TCRdb's copy has only in-frame clones and leaves some out. The sample lists about 360,000 clones, around 83% seen once, with 2.5% to 3% in the top ten. The sample taken for sequencing was peripheral blood. Receptors were obtained from a man aged 30 to 39 with active or convalescent COVID-19. CDR3s include the opening cysteine and the closing phenylalanine or tryptophan. Each record gives: J gene, D gene, clone size, V gene, CDR3 DNA, CDR3 protein. D genes are given only for firm matches. Only some rows state a clone size, as once, few, many or a class for expanded clones.

TRBJ2-3	TRBD2	.	TRBV29-1	TGCAGCGTCTCCCCCAGCGGGGGGGAAGTCGTTACGCAGTATTTT	CSVSPSGGEVVTQYF
TRBJ1-6	.	.	TRBV27	TGTGCCAGCAGTCCAGATGACCAGGGGTCTTCACCCCTCCACTTT	CASSPDDQGSSPLHF
TRBJ2-2	TRBD2	.	TRBV2	TGTGCCAGCAGTGATGGGGGGGTAGCGGCGAACACCGGGGAGCTGTTTTTT	CASSDGGVAANTGELFF
TRBJ1-5	.	.	TRBV20-1	TGCAGTGCTAGAGATCGTCGGCCCCAGCATTTT	CSARDRRPQHF
TRBJ2-3	.	.	TRBV12-5	TGTGCTAGTGGTTCAACGACGGCGGCAGATACGCAGTATTTT	CASGSTTAADTQYF
TRBJ2-7	TRBD1	.	TRBV30	TGTGCCTGGAGTCCCGGGACAGGGGGCTACGAGCAGTACTTC	CAWSPGTGGYEQYF
TRBJ2-1	.	.	TRBV7-3	TGTGCCAGCAGCCTCATGAGCTCCTACAATGAGCAGTTCTTC	CASSLMSSYNEQFF
TRBJ2-3	.	.	TRBV20-1	TGCAGTGCTAGTTCCCGGGGGAGCACAGATACGCAGTATTTT	CSASSRGSTDTQYF
TRBJ1-1	.	.	TRBV5-4	TGTGCCAGCAGCTTGGGTGCGGCTGAAGCTTTCTTT	CASSLGAAEAFF
TRBJ2-7	TRBD2	.	TRBV9	TGTGCCAGCAGCGCAACGGGACTAGCGAAGTACGAGCAGTACTTC	CASSATGLAKYEQYF
TRBJ1-4	TRBD1	.	TRBV2	TGTGCCAGCAGTCAGGGACAGGGAGCGGAAAAACTGTTTTTT	CASSQGQGAEKLFF
TRBJ2-1	.	.	TRBV2	TGTGCCAGCCTTGGAGGGGGGGCAATTAATGAGCAGTTCTTC	CASLGGGAINEQFF
TRBJ1-1	.	.	TRBV18	TGTGCCAGCTCACCACCGGGCACCGTGAACACTGAAGCTTTCTTT	CASSPPGTVNTEAFF
TRBJ2-1	.	.	TRBV19	TGTGCCAGTAGTCCGGAGCTAGCGACCAATGAGCAGTTCTTC	CASSPELATNEQFF
TRBJ2-2	TRBD1	.	TRBV28	TGTGCCAGCACCCGACAGGGCCCCACCGGGGAGCTGTTTTTT	CASTRQGPTGELFF
TRBJ2-3	TRBD2	.	TRBV7-2	TGTGCCAGCAGCTTAGCGCCTACTAGCGCTGATACGCAGTATTTT	CASSLAPTSADTQYF
TRBJ2-1	TRBD1	.	TRBV19	TGTGCCACCGTGGGACAGTCAAATGAGCAGTTCTTC	CATVGQSNEQFF
TRBJ2-7	.	.	TRBV7-2	TGTGCCAGCAGCCTTTCCAGCGTTGAGGGCGAGCAGTACTTC	CASSLSSVEGEQYF
TRBJ1-5	TRBD1	.	TRBV5-1	TGCGCCAGCAGCTTGGCAGGGACAGTCAATCAGCCCCAGCATTTT	CASSLAGTVNQPQHF
TRBJ2-3	TRBD2	.	TRBV7-2	TGTGCCAGCAGCTTAGCCTCAGCGGGGGCTCCGTATTTT	CASSLASAGAPYF
TRBJ1-3	.	.	TRBV3-1/TRBV3-2	TGTGCCAGCAGCCTGACAGGCTCTGGAAACACCATATATTTT	CASSLTGSGNTIYF
TRBJ1-3	.	once	TRBV7-9	TGTGCCAGCAGCTTAGGGACTAGCTCTGGAAACACCATATATTTT	CASSLGTSSGNTIYF
TRBJ1-2	.	.	TRBV12-3/TRBV12-4	TGTGCCAGCAGTTTAGCAGGGAGGGATGGCTACACCTTC	CASSLAGRDGYTF
TRBJ1-2	.	.	TRBV20-1	TGCAGTGCTAGATCCCGGGATGGCTACACCTTC	CSARSRDGYTF
TRBJ1-2	TRBD1	.	TRBV5-6	TGTGCCAGCAGCCATCCGGGACAGGGGGCGCTTACCTTC	CASSHPGQGALTF
TRBJ2-7	TRBD2	.	TRBV27	TGTGCCACCGCAGAGGCTAGCGGGAGTTACGAGCAGTACTTC	CATAEASGSYEQYF
TRBJ1-1	.	.	TRBV7-3	TGTGCCAGCAGCTTAACAGGGGGAAACACTGAAGCTTTCTTT	CASSLTGGNTEAFF
TRBJ1-2	.	.	TRBV12-5	TGTGCTAGTGGTCTGGACAGTAACTATGGCTACACCTTC	CASGLDSNYGYTF
TRBJ2-2	.	.	TRBV7-8	TGTGCCAGCAGACAGAACACCGGGGAGCTGTTTTTT	CASRQNTGELFF
TRBJ2-7	.	.	TRBV9	TGTGCCAGCAGCGTAGCGGGAGTGAGGGACGAGCAGTACTTC	CASSVAGVRDEQYF
TRBJ2-1	TRBD2	.	TRBV5-1	TGCGCCAGCAGCGTTCTTCCGGGACTAGAACGGGGGAACAATGAGCAGTTCTTC	CASSVLPGLERGNNEQFF
TRBJ2-1	.	.	TRBV9	TGTGCCAGCAGTACCGGGGGTTACAATGAGCAGTTCTTC	CASSTGGYNEQFF
TRBJ1-1	.	.	TRBV19	TGTGCCAGTACCCTGGACATCTACACTGAAGCTTTCTTT	CASTLDIYTEAFF
TRBJ1-6	.	.	TRBV5-1	TGCGCCAGCAGCTTGGGACGGGACTATAATTCACCCCTCCACTTT	CASSLGRDYNSPLHF
TRBJ1-2	TRBD1	.	TRBV5-4	TGTGCCAGCAGCCAAACCAAGGGGGCAAACTATGGCTACACCTTC	CASSQTKGANYGYTF
TRBJ2-2	.	.	TRBV5-6	TGTGCCAGCAGCTTACGAGACCCGAGGGCCAGCGGGGAGCTGTTTTTT	CASSLRDPRASGELFF
TRBJ2-3	.	few	TRBV5-4	TGTGCCAGCAGCTTGGAAATAGCCACAGATACGCAGTATTTT	CASSLEIATDTQYF
TRBJ2-7	TRBD1	.	TRBV11-2	TGTGCCAGCAGCCCGGACAGGGTGTACGAGCAGTACTTC	CASSPDRVYEQYF
TRBJ2-7	TRBD1	.	TRBV30	TGTGCCTGGAGTGGAGGACAGGAGCACGAGCAGTACTTC	CAWSGGQEHEQYF
TRBJ2-1	TRBD2	.	TRBV29-1	TGCAGCGTTGGTCCGGGGGGTAGCTCCTACAATGAGCAGTTCTTC	CSVGPGGSSYNEQFF
TRBJ2-1	TRBD1	.	TRBV6-1	TGTGCCAGCAGTGAAGCCTTGGCAGGGGGTCGGAATGAGCAGTTCTTC	CASSEALAGGRNEQFF
TRBJ1-5	TRBD1	.	TRBV29-1	TGCAGCGTTGACCCAGACAGGGCTGGCAATCAGCCCCAGCATTTT	CSVDPDRAGNQPQHF
TRBJ2-5	.	.	TRBV7-2	TGTGCCAGCAGCTTAGTCAGGGCTCAAGAGACCCAGTACTTC	CASSLVRAQETQYF
TRBJ2-2	.	.	TRBV5-5	TGTGCCAGCAGCTTGTATCGGGGGAGAACGACCGGGGAGCTGTTTTTT	CASSLYRGRTTGELFF
TRBJ1-2	.	few	TRBV6-1	TGTGCCAGCAGTGAGGGGGGACTCTATGGCTACACCTTC	CASSEGGLYGYTF
TRBJ2-2	.	.	TRBV24-1	TGTGCCACCAGTGATTTGGTACACCTGAACACCGGGGAGCTGTTTTTT	CATSDLVHLNTGELFF
TRBJ2-1	TRBD2	.	TRBV7-3	TGTGCCAGCAGCCCCGGGACTAGCGGGGTCAATGAGCAGTTCTTC	CASSPGTSGVNEQFF